This T cell receptor beta chain originates from a study of T cell changes during pregnancy in multiple sclerosis. Here immunoSEQ multiplex PCR was the method, and the copy in TCRdb shows in-frame clones only, minus some. The repertoire includes over 85,000 clones, under 95% of them detected once, and around 1.8% sits in the top ten. Sequenced material: peripheral blood, taken in the first trimester of pregnancy. The receptor was isolated from a female donor in good health, enrolled as a control in a pregnancy study.

Here the CDR3 DNA reads TGTGCCAGCAGCTTGCGGTACGGTGAGCAGTTCTTC. Its protein product is CASSLRYGEQFF. The J gene is TRBJ2-1, the V gene TRBV7-2; D is undetermined. Looked up from germline, CDR1 is SGHTA and CDR2 is FQGNSA. Between the trimmed V and J ends, which lost 3 bases and 9 bases, there was a span of 9 bases. CDR3 length equals 12 residues. Together with reference TRBV7-2 and TRBJ2-1, the CDR3 gives the full variable domain: GAGVSQSPSNKVTEKGKDVELRCDPISGHTALYWYRQSLGQGLEFLIYFQGNSAPDKSGLPSDRFSAERTGGSVSTLTIQRTQQEDSAVYLCASSLRYGEQFFGPGTRLTVL.